This T cell receptor beta chain came from a study of cytomegalovirus exposure and HLA in healthy donors. General study findings and limits: CMV antigen specificity was confirmed in vitro for a few CMV-associated chains. Subsequent analysis found a tendency for first-cohort TCR clusters to co-occur within the 95 to 150 validation repertoires.

It was the approximately 130-subject validation cohort, separate from the roughly 700-subject first cohort, to which the donors belonged. A remark on this clone: Antigen unknown.

The germline CDR1 and CDR2 sequences are SGHNT and YENEEA. Trimming took 0 bases from V and 4 from J, leaving 12 bases between them. This CDR3 has 16 amino acids. Libraries were prepared by immunoSEQ multiplex PCR; TCRdb keeps only in-frame clonotypes and omits some of them. The sample lists tens of thousands of clones; 88% were seen once. The source is a woman aged 25 to 39 in good health and CMV-seronegative. The sequenced sample was PBMCs. V usage is TRBV11-3 and J usage is TRBJ2-2; maybe TRBD2 (6 bases). This CDR3 is CASSLDWSGSTGELFF. In nucleotides, the CDR3 is TGTGCCAGCAGCTTAGATTGGAGCGGGTCCACCGGGGAGCTGTTTTTT. Combining the CDR3 with reference TRBV11-3 and TRBJ2-2 gives the whole variable domain EAGVVQSPRYKIIEKKQPVAFWCNPISGHNTLYWYLQNLGQGPELLIRYENEEAVDDSQLPKDRFSAERLKGVDSTLKIQPAELGDSAVYLCASSLDWSGSTGELFFGEGSRLTVL.